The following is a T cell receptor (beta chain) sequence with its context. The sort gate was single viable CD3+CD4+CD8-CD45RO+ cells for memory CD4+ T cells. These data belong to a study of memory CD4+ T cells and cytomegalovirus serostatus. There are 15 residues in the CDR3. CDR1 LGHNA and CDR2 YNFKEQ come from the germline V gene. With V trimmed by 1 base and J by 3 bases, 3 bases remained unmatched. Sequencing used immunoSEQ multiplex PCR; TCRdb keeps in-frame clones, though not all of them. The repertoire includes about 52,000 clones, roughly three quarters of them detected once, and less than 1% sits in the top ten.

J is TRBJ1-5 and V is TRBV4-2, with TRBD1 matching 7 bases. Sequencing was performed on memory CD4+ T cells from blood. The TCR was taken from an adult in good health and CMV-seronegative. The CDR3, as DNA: TGTGCCAGCAGCCAAGCAGACAGGGACAATCAGCCCCAGCATTTT. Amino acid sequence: CASSQADRDNQPQHF.